Listed below are T cell receptor beta chains from one sample, sequenced in a study of radiotherapy plus CTLA-4 blockade in lung cancer. Profiled with immunoSEQ multiplex PCR; TCRdb holds only in-frame clones, not every one. This table holds about 78,000 clones, about 87% found once. Here the sequenced sample was peripheral blood, taken from a patient treated with radiotherapy plus ipilimumab. Every receptor here comes from a human donor with non-small cell lung cancer who had stable disease on radiotherapy plus ipilimumab. Each CDR3 is given without its conserved first and last residue. Where a row states a size, it is once, few, many or the class of an expanded clone; other rows omit it.

v_gene	j_gene	abundance	CDR3aa
TRBV10-1	TRBJ2-2	NA	ASSEEGGTGELF
TRBV28	TRBJ1-3	NA	ASRPRQGGNTIY
TRBV19	TRBJ2-3	NA	ASSPRGGTDTQY
TRBV12-1	TRBJ2-7	NA	ASIATGKGYEQY
TRBV9	TRBJ1-6	NA	ASSVLGQGNSPLH
TRBV2	TRBJ2-3	NA	ASSEWVAGAPLD
TRBV28	TRBJ2-2	NA	ASHRGNTGELF
TRBV27	TRBJ1-2	NA	ASSFQGANYGYT
TRBV2	TRBJ2-2	NA	ASSDSNTGELF
TRBV10-1	TRBJ2-5	NA	ASSDRGRHQETQY
TRBV6-5	TRBJ2-2	NA	ASSVGGQPGELF
TRBV5-6	TRBJ2-7	NA	ASSSGLAGGRYEQY
TRBV30	TRBJ2-7	NA	AWRGIPSSYEQY
TRBV9	TRBJ2-7	once	ASSVVATGYEQY
TRBV18	TRBJ2-1	NA	ASSPPLRGGRYNEQF
TRBV5-5	TRBJ2-2	NA	ASSRDGAYTGELF
TRBV14	TRBJ2-1	NA	ASSQGGGGRRQF
TRBV18	TRBJ2-1	few	ASSLTRNNEQF
TRBV28	TRBJ2-3	NA	ASRARIRDRGYGTDTQY
TRBV7-9	TRBJ2-1	NA	ASPGGINEQF
TRBV6-5	TRBJ2-7	NA	ASSHGTRYYEQY
TRBV4-1	TRBJ2-1	NA	ASSQARGLSEQF
TRBV21-1	TRBJ1-5	NA	ASSKARGTFPGGPQH
TRBV6-4	TRBJ1-1	NA	ASSPTGRTEAF
TRBV13	TRBJ2-7	NA	ASSLDRGRSYEQY
TRBV5-1	TRBJ2-5	NA	ASSPRGGQGQETQY
TRBV9	TRBJ2-7	NA	ASSVQAGGAPYEQY
TRBV30	TRBJ2-2	NA	AWRTGHTGELF
TRBV7-9	TRBJ2-7	few	ASSLTGGPEAQY
TRBV5-4	TRBJ1-6	NA	ASSRDRGPLH
TRBV7-8	TRBJ2-5	once	ASSPQPGTGGETQY
TRBV14	TRBJ2-2	NA	ASSQVIGYGELF
TRBV4-1	TRBJ2-7	NA	ASSQEGWRGTYEQY
TRBV23-1	TRBJ1-6	NA	ASSQSMGAYNSPLH
TRBV27	TRBJ1-6	NA	ASSYTATYNSPLH
TRBV6-5	TRBJ2-2	NA	ASKLLSGNTGELF
TRBV28	TRBJ2-7	NA	ASSHDLTGSYEQY
TRBV28	TRBJ1-3	NA	ASTPPLANSGNTIY
TRBV30	TRBJ2-5	NA	AWSVRTRETQY
TRBV20-1	TRBJ1-1	once	TWNTEAF
TRBV5-1	TRBJ2-3	NA	ASTLLGHPDTQY
TRBV27	TRBJ2-4	NA	ASSFGAVGKNIQY
TRBV11-2	TRBJ2-1	NA	ASSLRGRDNEQF
TRBV7-9	TRBJ2-7	NA	ASSWGLAGTLSEQY
TRBV30	TRBJ1-4	NA	AWSGGWGTNEKLF
TRBV18	TRBJ2-1	NA	ASSPTGANEQF
TRBV7-3	TRBJ1-1	NA	ASSKDIMNTEAF
TRBV18	TRBJ2-1	NA	ASSPVLGLAGGVEQF
TRBV29-1	TRBJ1-6	NA	SVGQGDTSPLH
TRBV10-2	TRBJ2-7	NA	ASSEQGMSYEQY
TRBV19	TRBJ2-3	NA	ASSDRGLSDTQY
TRBV4-1	TRBJ1-4	NA	ASSQAPGLGEKLF
TRBV18	TRBJ2-7	NA	ASSGEGAYEQY
TRBV27	TRBJ2-6	NA	ASRFDTSGANVLT
TRBV27	TRBJ2-5	NA	ASSSSPERQETQY
TRBV14	TRBJ1-2	NA	ASSQEGKPPHYGYT
TRBV5-6	NA	NA	ASSLGGPGQSSYEQY
TRBV15	TRBJ2-7	few	ATSREAGPEQY
TRBV27	TRBJ2-2	NA	ASSWGGGELF
TRBV10-1	TRBJ1-1	NA	ASSRGTLNTEAF